The clone carrying this T cell receptor beta chain has ten or more counts. This CDR3 has 13 residues. V was shortened by 8 bases and J by 0 bases, with 10 bases between the two germline ends. This record comes from a study of neurological immune-mediated disorders. TCRdb reanalysed the 5' RACE reads using MiXCR and keeps one entry per CDR3 protein. The data contain roughly 62,000 distinct CDR3 sequences, 4% to 5.5% of them singletons. This sequence joins TRBV12-3 or TRBV12-4 and TRBJ2-5; D gene ambiguous. The source material was PBMCs. The receptor was derived from a woman aged 45-60 years with multiple sclerosis. This chain's CDR3 is CASSLRYQETQYF. CDR3 sequence (DNA): TGTGCCAGCTCTCTAAGGTACCAAGAGACCCAGTACTTC.